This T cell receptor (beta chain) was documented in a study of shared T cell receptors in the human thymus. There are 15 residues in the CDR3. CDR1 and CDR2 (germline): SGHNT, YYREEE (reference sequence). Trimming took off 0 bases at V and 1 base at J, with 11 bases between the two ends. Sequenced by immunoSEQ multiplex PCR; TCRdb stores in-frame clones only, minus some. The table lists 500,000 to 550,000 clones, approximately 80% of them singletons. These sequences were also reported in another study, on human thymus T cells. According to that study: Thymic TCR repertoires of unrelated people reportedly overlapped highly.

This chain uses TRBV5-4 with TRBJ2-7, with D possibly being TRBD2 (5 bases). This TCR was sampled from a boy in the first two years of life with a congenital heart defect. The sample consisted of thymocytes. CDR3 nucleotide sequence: TGTGCCAGCAGCTTGGACACTAGGCTTTCCTACGAGCAGTACTTC. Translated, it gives CASSLDTRLSYEQYF. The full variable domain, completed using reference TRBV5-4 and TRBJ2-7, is ETGVTQSPTHLIKTRGQQVTLRCSSQSGHNTVSWYQQALGQGPQFIFQYYREEENGRGNFPPRFSGLQFPNYSSELNVNALELDDSALYLCASSLDTRLSYEQYFGPGTRLTVT.